This T cell receptor (beta chain) was sequenced for a study of early stage breast cancer tumors. Study-level information: About 80% of the 16 invasive tumors were ER+, PR+ and HER2-. Samples were sequenced at 9 to 10-fold average coverage.

Overall study findings and caveats: Enriched TCRB sequences shared across patients were mostly commonly generated sequences. Functional markers like CD4, CD8 and FOXP3 were missed in bulk sequencing.

As to this clone: Its antigen is not identified.

TCRdb's table, derived via immunoSEQ multiplex PCR, lists solely in-frame clones and lacks some. The sample lists about 51,000 clones; 78% were seen once. Material: blood. The clonotype was recovered from a person in their 40s with breast cancer.

DNA of the CDR3: TGTGCCAGCAGGGCAGGGTTTACGGGGGCGGGGACCCAGTACTTC. Translating it yields CASRAGFTGAGTQYF. This chain joins TRBV27 and TRBJ2-5; TRBD1 or TRBD2 may be the D gene (6 bases each). CDR1 is MNHEY, CDR2 SMNVEV, per germline (reference sequence). The CDR3 has 15 amino acids. Trimming removed 6 bases from V and 7 bases from J, with 21 bases in between.